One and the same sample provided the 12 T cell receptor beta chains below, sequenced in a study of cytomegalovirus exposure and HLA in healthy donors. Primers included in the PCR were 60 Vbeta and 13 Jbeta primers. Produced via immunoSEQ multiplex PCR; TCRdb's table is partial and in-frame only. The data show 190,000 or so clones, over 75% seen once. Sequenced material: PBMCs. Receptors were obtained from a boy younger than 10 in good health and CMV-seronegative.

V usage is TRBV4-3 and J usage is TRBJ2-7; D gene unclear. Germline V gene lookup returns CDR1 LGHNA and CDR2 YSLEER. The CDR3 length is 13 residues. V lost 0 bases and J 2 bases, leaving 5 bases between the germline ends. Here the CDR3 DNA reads TGCGCCAGCAGCCAAGACACACCCTACGAGCAGTACTTC. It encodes CASSQDTPYEQYF.

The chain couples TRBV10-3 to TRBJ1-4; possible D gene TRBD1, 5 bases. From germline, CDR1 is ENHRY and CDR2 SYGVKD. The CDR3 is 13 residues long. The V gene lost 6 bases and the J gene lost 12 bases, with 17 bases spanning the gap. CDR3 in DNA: TGTGCCATCAGGGATCCATCCTTCAGGGAACTGTTTTTT. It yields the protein CAIRDPSFRELFF.

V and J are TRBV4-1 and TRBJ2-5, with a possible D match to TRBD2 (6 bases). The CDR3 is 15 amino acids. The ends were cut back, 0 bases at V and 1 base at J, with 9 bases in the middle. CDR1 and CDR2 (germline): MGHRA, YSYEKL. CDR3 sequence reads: CASSQDPLAQETQYF. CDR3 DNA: TGCGCCAGCAGCCAAGATCCACTAGCCCAAGAGACCCAGTACTTC.

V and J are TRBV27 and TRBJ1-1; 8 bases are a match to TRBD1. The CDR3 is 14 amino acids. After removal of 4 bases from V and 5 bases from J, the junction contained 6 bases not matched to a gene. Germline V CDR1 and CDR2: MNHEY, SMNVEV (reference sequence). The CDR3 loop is CASSSDRGGTEAFF. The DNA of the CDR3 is TGTGCCAGCAGTTCCGACAGGGGAGGTACTGAAGCTTTCTTT.

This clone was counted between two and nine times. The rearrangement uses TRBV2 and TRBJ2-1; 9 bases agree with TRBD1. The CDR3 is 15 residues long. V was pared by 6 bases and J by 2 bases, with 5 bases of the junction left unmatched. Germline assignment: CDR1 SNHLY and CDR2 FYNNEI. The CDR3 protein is CASSPGTGPYNEQFF. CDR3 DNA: TGTGCCAGCAGCCCCGGGACAGGGCCCTACAATGAGCAGTTCTTC. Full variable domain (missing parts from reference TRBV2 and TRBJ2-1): EPEVTQTPSHQVTQMGQEVILRCVPISNHLYFYWYRQILGQKVEFLVSFYNNEISEKSEIFDDQFSVERPDGSNFTLKIRSTKLEDSAMYFCASSPGTGPYNEQFFGPGTRLTVL.

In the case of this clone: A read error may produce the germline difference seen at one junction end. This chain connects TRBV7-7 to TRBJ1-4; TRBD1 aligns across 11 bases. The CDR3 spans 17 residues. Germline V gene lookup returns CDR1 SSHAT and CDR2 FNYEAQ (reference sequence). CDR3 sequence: CASSSDRGQALLEKLFF. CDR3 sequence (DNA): TGTGCTAGCAGTTCGGACAGGGGGCAGGCTCTTCTTGAAAAACTGTTTTTT.

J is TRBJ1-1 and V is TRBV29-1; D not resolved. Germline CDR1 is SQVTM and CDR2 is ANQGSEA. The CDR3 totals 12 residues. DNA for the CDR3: TGCGTCGTCAGCGAGGCCCCCACTGAAGCTTTCTTT. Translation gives CVVSEAPTEAFF.

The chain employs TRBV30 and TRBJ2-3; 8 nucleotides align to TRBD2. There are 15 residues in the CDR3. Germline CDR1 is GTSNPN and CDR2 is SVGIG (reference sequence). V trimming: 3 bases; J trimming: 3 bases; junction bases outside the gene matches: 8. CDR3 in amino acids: CAWRPPGGPTDTQYF. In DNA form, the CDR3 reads TGTGCCTGGAGGCCCCCGGGGGGGCCTACAGATACGCAGTATTTT.

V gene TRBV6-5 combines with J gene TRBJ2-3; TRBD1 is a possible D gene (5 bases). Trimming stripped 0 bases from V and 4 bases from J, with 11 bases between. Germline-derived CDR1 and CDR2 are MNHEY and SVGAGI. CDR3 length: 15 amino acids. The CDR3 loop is CASSYSGRVADTQYF. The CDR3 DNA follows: TGTGCCAGCAGTTACTCGGGGCGAGTTGCAGATACGCAGTATTTT.

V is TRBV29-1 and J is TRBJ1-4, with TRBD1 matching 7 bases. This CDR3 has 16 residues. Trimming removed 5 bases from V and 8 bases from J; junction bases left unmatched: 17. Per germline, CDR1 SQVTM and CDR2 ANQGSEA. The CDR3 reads CSVSGGQQGLTEKLFF. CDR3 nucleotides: TGCAGCGTTTCAGGGGGGCAACAGGGGCTGACAGAAAAACTGTTTTTT.

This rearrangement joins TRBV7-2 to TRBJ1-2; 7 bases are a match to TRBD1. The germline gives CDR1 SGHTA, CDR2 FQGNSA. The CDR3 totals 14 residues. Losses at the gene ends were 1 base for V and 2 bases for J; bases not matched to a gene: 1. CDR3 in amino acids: CASSLDRGNYGYTF. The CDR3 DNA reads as TGTGCCAGCAGCTTAGACAGGGGAAACTATGGCTACACCTTC.

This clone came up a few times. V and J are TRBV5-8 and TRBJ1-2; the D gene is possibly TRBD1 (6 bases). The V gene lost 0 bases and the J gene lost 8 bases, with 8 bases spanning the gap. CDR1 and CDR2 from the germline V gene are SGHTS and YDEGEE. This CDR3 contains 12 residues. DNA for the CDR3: TGTGCCAGCAGCTTGGACAGGGTGGGCTACACCTTC. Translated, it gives CASSLDRVGYTF.